These 6 T cell receptor beta chains share one sample of origin, sequenced in a study of shared clonotypes between healthy human individuals. Using immunoSEQ multiplex PCR, the repertoire was profiled, and TCRdb retains in-frame clones only, with some absent. The table lists a few hundred thousand clones, approximately 97% of them singletons. What was sequenced was naive CD4+ T cells sorted from blood. The subset here: CD45RA+ positively selected. The receptors shown here come from a woman in her 30s in good health.

This rearrangement joins TRBV10-1 to TRBJ2-2; D unclear. V gave up 3 bases and J gave up 4 bases, with 12 bases separating them. Germline V gene sequence: CDR1 WNHNN, CDR2 SYGVQD (reference sequence). The CDR3 runs 15 residues. CDR3 residues: CASSDGALRTGELFF. For the CDR3, the DNA is TGCGCCAGCAGTGACGGCGCCTTACGCACCGGGGAGCTGTTTTTT.

The CDR3 is CASRARDRDAYGYTF. DNA of the CDR3: TGTGCCAGCAGGGCCCGGGACAGAGACGCCTATGGCTACACCTTC. The V gene is TRBV6-1, the J gene TRBJ1-2; TRBD1 matches 7 bases. The CDR3 runs 15 residues. V lost 6 bases to trimming and J lost 4 bases; unmatched junction nucleotides: 11. CDR1 and CDR2 from the germline V gene are MNHNS and SASEGT.

This chain links TRBV7-9 with TRBJ1-4; 7 bases match TRBD1. This CDR3 spans 16 amino acids. Germline V CDR1 and CDR2: SEHNR, FQNEAQ (reference sequence). V lost 2 bases, J lost 3 bases, and 6 bases stayed unmatched. The CDR3 DNA reads TGTGCCAGCAGCTTAACCCCCGACAGGGCTAATGAAAAACTGTTTTTT. It specifies CASSLTPDRANEKLFF.

This chain joins TRBV9 and TRBJ2-5; TRBD2 agrees at 9 bases. V lost 0 bases and J lost 2; bases outside the gene matches: 8. Per germline, CDR1 SGDLS and CDR2 YYNGEE. The CDR3 length is 17 residues. The CDR3 region is CASSVAGQAGGQETQYF. In DNA, the CDR3 is TGTGCCAGCAGCGTAGCCGGACAAGCGGGAGGTCAAGAGACCCAGTACTTC. Combining the CDR3 with reference TRBV9 and TRBJ2-5 gives the whole variable domain DSGVTQTPKHLITATGQRVTLRCSPRSGDLSVYWYQQSLDQGLQFLIQYYNGEERAKGNILERFSAQQFPDLHSELNLSSLELGDSALYFCASSVAGQAGGQETQYFGPGTRLLVL.

The chain couples TRBV29-1 to TRBJ2-1, with TRBD1 matching over 11 bases. This CDR3 is 13 amino acids long. CDR1 SQVTM and CDR2 ANQGSEA come from the germline V gene. J lost 9 bases, V lost 4 bases, and 5 bases had no gene match. DNA for the CDR3: TGCAGCGTTGGCGGGACAGGGGGAACTGAGCAGTTCTTC. Protein product: CSVGGTGGTEQFF.

The chain links TRBV6-6 to TRBJ2-7; the D gene is possibly TRBD2 (5 bases). Germline V gene sequence: CDR1 MNHNY, CDR2 SVGAGI (reference sequence). V dropped 8 bases and J dropped 0 bases, with 11 bases sitting between them. The CDR3 has 13 residues. DNA of the CDR3: TGTGCCAGCGCAGCGGCCTTCTCCTACGAGCAGTACTTC. Translating gives CASAAAFSYEQYF.